Sequencing of this T cell receptor (beta chain) was carried out in a study of regulatory T cells in long-lasting Graves disease. Study results and limitations: With persistent disease, TRBV28, TRBJ1-2 and TRBJ2-5 were the favored segments.

The germline gives CDR1 SNHLY, CDR2 FYNNEI. Trimming cost V 4 bases and J 5 bases; bases outside gene matches: 4. CDR3 length: 13 amino acids. Arm-PCR of CDR3 regions and iRepertoire HTBI primers were the basis on which TCR beta libraries were built. Each CDR3 protein gets one entry after TCRdb re-called the multiplex PCR reads with MiXCR. The sample records about 220,000 distinct CDR3 sequences, around 19% being singletons. This clonotype was seen many times. Its matching antigen is unknown. Specified time point: newly diagnosed GD, antithyroid drugs for less than 3 months. Extracted PBMC RNA gave rise to the TCR library. This sample was shared with a second study, whose subject was T cells in Graves' hyperthyroidism and ophthalmopathy.

The receptor comes from a woman in her thirties with Graves disease. Source: peripheral blood mononuclear cells (PBMCs), taken at new diagnosis, from a patient treated with antithyroid drugs. The J gene is TRBJ2-7, the V gene TRBV2; 8 bases are a match to TRBD1. CDR3 DNA sequence: TGTGCCAGCAGTGGCAGGGGGCGCCACGAGCAGTACTTC. Translated: CASSGRGRHEQYF.